This T cell receptor (beta chain) emerged from a study of cytomegalovirus exposure and HLA in healthy donors. With 60 Vbeta and 13 Jbeta primers, the PCR was carried out. The assay was immunoSEQ multiplex PCR, and TCRdb's table has in-frame clones only and misses some. The table lists about 240,000 clones, around 80% of them singletons. The J segment lost 5 bases and the V segment lost 4 bases, leaving 8 bases of the junction unmatched. CDR3 length: 15 residues. Germline lookup yields CDR1 LNHDA and CDR2 SQIVND (reference sequence). This receptor was identified in a boy aged 5-17 years in good health and CMV-seronegative. Specimen: PBMCs. This sequence joins TRBV19 and TRBJ1-5; 7 bases are a match to TRBD1. The CDR3 DNA reads TGTGCCAGTAGTACCTTACAGGGGTTTCATCAGCCCCAGCATTTT. Amino acid sequence: CASSTLQGFHQPQHF.